Shown below are 26 T cell receptor beta chains from a single sample sequenced in a study of glioma-infiltrating T cells. TCR alpha and beta CDR3 regions were amplified from RNA using iRepertoire nested multiplex PCR. TCRdb ran MiXCR on the multiplex PCR reads and lists one entry per CDR3 protein. The data hold over 80,000 distinct CDR3 sequences, with roughly 40% observed a single time. Input material: glioma tissue, nonneoplastic brain tissue, or PBMCs (not recorded which). These receptors were taken from a human donor with low-grade glioma or glioblastoma, undergoing nonglioma brain surgery, or in good health (not recorded which).

As for this clonotype: The conserved final phenylalanine or tryptophan is absent from the CDR3, which likely points to a read error. The DNA is omitted, as the CDR3 cannot be located on it reliably, and the CDR3 follows TCRdb's listing. The V call is TRBV6-2 or TRBV6-3, the J call TRBJ2-5; the table assigns TRBD1, which was not confirmed against the DNA. The CDR3 contains 14 residues when both ends are counted. CDR1 and CDR2 from the germline V gene are MNHEY and SVGEGT. This CDR3 reads CASSYQGQGETLYS.

This clonotype has a count of ten or more. V gene TRBV9 combines with J gene TRBJ2-3, with 10 bases identical to TRBD1. The V segment lost 0 bases and the J segment 4 bases; nucleotides outside the gene matches: 2. This CDR3 is 15 amino acids long. The germline gives CDR1 SGDLS, CDR2 YYNGEE. CDR3 nucleotides: TGTGCCAGCAGCGTAGCGGGACAGGGGTCAGATACGCAGTATTTT. Translating gives CASSVAGQGSDTQYF.

This clonotype was counted at least ten times. The chain carries TRBV4-2 and TRBJ2-1; D may be TRBD1 (5 bases). Trimming left V 1 base short and J 3 bases short, with 10 bases between. The CDR3 has 15 amino acids. CDR1 and CDR2 (germline): LGHNA, YNFKEQ. Written as DNA, the CDR3 is TGTGCCAGCAGCCAAGGAAGGGGCCTCTACAATGAGCAGTTCTTC. Protein sequence: CASSQGRGLYNEQFF.

The table lists this clonotype with a count of one. The junction departs from germline at one end; a sequencing error may be responsible. The J gene is TRBJ2-1, the V gene TRBV6-1; D is perhaps TRBD1 (6 bases). CDR1 and CDR2 (germline): MNHNS, SASEGT. This CDR3 comprises 14 residues. CDR3 region: CASSEAWTDNGQFF. The CDR3 nucleotides are TGTGCCAGCAGTGAAGCGTGGACAGACAATGGGCAGTTCTTC.

For this clonotype: Its ends do not fully match the called genes, so a read error is possible. The chain couples TRBV6-6 to TRBJ1-6; no definite D call. There are 16 residues in the CDR3. Germline-derived CDR1 and CDR2 are MNHNY and SVGAGI (reference sequence). CDR3 DNA sequence: TGCGCCAGCAGTTACCCATCCGGATTCCGTAATTCACCCCTCCACTTT. Translated: CASSYPSGFRNSPLHF.

This clonotype was picked up many times. The chain joins TRBV6-2 or TRBV6-3 to TRBJ1-2; 10 bases are shared with TRBD1. V was pared by 5 bases and J by 8 bases, with 8 bases of the junction left unmatched. The CDR3 contains 14 residues. Per the germline V gene, CDR1 is MNHEY and CDR2 is SVGEGT. The CDR3 nucleotides read TGTGCCAGCAGTCCCGGGACAGGGGCATCCGGCTACACCTTC. As protein: CASSPGTGASGYTF.

This clonotype was observed many times. V and J are TRBV7-8 and TRBJ2-7; 15 nucleotides align to TRBD2. J lost 2 bases, V lost 4 bases, and 12 bases had no gene match. Looked up from germline, CDR1 is SGHVS and CDR2 is FQNEAQ. The CDR3 has 19 amino acids. CDR3 DNA: TGTGCCAGCAGCTCCGGGGGACTAGCGGGGGGCCTGAACCCCTACGAGCAGTACTTC. Translation gives CASSSGGLAGGLNPYEQYF. The entire variable domain, with the rest obtained from reference TRBV7-8 and TRBJ2-7, is as follows: GAGVSQSPRYKVAKRGQDVALRCDPISGHVSLFWYQQALGQGPEFLTYFQNEAQLDKSGLPSDRFFAERPEGSVSTLKIQRTQQEDSAVYLCASSSGGLAGGLNPYEQYFGPGTRLTVT.

There are many counts of this clonotype. This chain connects TRBV20-1 to TRBJ2-3; TRBD1 matches 7 bases. Looked up from germline, CDR1 is DFQATT and CDR2 is SNEGSKA (reference sequence). There are 14 residues in the CDR3. With V trimmed by 3 bases and J by 2 bases, 5 bases remained unmatched. The CDR3, as DNA: TGCAGTGCTAGGGACAGGCTGCCCACAGATACGCAGTATTTT. Protein: CSARDRLPTDTQYF.

On this clonotype itself: This may come from a read error, since a much larger clone is one base off. V is TRBV14 and J is TRBJ2-1, with no clear D. Germline V lookup: CDR1 SGHDN, CDR2 FVKESK. Trimming cost V 1 base and J 11 bases, with 15 bases left between them. The CDR3 is 14 amino acids. The CDR3 bases are TGTGCCAGCAGCCAAGTTCAGATTCTAGATAAGCAGTTCTTC. The encoded protein is CASSQVQILDKQFF. Full variable domain (remainder filled in from reference TRBV14 and TRBJ2-1): EAGVTQFPSHSVIEKGQTVTLRCDPISGHDNLYWYRRVMGKEIKFLLHFVKESKQDESGMPNNRFLAERTGGTYSTLKVQPAELEDSGVYFCASSQVQILDKQFFGPGTRLTVL.

This clonotype was seen repeatedly, ten times or more. The chain recombines TRBV6-1 with TRBJ2-1, with 9 bases aligning to TRBD2. Germline CDR1 MNHNS, CDR2 SASEGT. This CDR3 contains 15 residues. V shed 5 bases, J shed 7 bases, and the junction held 9 bases outside the gene matches. The CDR3 here is CASSPTGLASNEQFF. For the CDR3, the DNA is TGTGCCAGCAGTCCAACGGGACTAGCATCGAATGAGCAGTTCTTC.

This clonotype occurred many times. V is TRBV15 and J is TRBJ2-7; TRBD1 matches 7 bases. Trimming at V came to 2 bases and at J to 7 bases, leaving 11 bases not matched to a gene. The V gene's germline CDR1 is LNHNV and CDR2 YYDKDF (reference sequence). CDR3 length equals 15 residues. The CDR3 DNA follows: TGTGCCACCAGCAGAAACTTCGGACAGGCAGGGGAGCAGTACTTC. This gives the protein CATSRNFGQAGEQYF.

Ten or more counts support this clonotype. The genes are TRBV7-3 and TRBJ2-3; 8 nucleotides agree with TRBD2. The CDR3 length is 21 residues. J gave up 1 base and V 5 bases, and 23 bases lay outside the gene matches. The germline V gene has CDR1 SGHTA and CDR2 FQGTGA. This CDR3 reads CASSPRRVAGPPGFGTDTQYF. The DNA for the CDR3 is TGTGCCAGCAGCCCCCGTCGGGTAGCGGGGCCCCCGGGGTTCGGCACAGATACGCAGTATTTT.

Turning to this clonotype: This may be a read error: a much more frequent sequence differs by one nucleotide. The gene calls are TRBV25-1 and TRBJ1-2; 8 bases are shared with TRBD1. There are 12 residues in the CDR3. J gave up 8 bases and V 4 bases, and 3 bases lay outside the gene matches. Germline lookup yields CDR1 MGHDK and CDR2 SYGVNS. CDR3 in DNA: TGTGCCAGCAGTGGAGGACAGGGAGGCTACACCTTC. Encoded protein: CASSGGQGGYTF.

This clonotype showed up many times. The V call is TRBV20-1, the J call TRBJ1-3; a weak D match, TRBD1 (5 bases). Trimming cost V 3 bases and J 0 bases, with 12 bases left between them. The CDR3 has 15 amino acids. The V gene's germline CDR1 is DFQATT and CDR2 SNEGSKA (reference sequence). The CDR3 protein is CSASRGHISGNTIYF. The DNA of the CDR3 is TGCAGTGCTAGCCGGGGCCATATCTCTGGAAACACCATATATTTT.

At least ten counts were recorded for this clonotype. The J gene is TRBJ2-1, the V gene TRBV7-2; TRBD2 might be the D (6 bases). The CDR3 length is 16 residues. Germline CDR1 is SGHTA and CDR2 is FQGNSA. V was shortened by 5 bases and J by 7 bases, with 21 bases between the two germline ends. CDR3 in amino acids: CASSTGRMGGRNEQFF. CDR3 sequence (DNA): TGTGCCAGCAGCACTGGGCGCATGGGGGGTCGGAATGAGCAGTTCTTC.

This clonotype was observed at least ten times. The chain has TRBV20-1 and TRBJ2-3, with a possible D match to TRBD1 (6 bases). The V end was cut by 5 bases, the J end by 0 bases, with 12 bases between. Germline V CDR1 and CDR2: DFQATT, SNEGSKA (reference sequence). CDR3 length: 14 residues. This CDR3 reads CSARSGESTDTQYF. The CDR3 DNA follows: TGCAGTGCTCGGTCAGGGGAGAGCACAGATACGCAGTATTTT.

This clonotype was found many times. The chain is built from TRBV15 and TRBJ1-6, with a weak D call TRBD1 (5 bases). The CDR3 runs to 14 residues. Between the trimmed V and J ends, which lost 4 bases and 10 bases, there was a span of 14 bases. The V gene's germline CDR1 is LNHNV and CDR2 YYDKDF (reference sequence). CDR3 amino acids: CATSIGGFKSPLHF. In nucleotides, the CDR3 is TGTGCCACCAGCATCGGGGGATTCAAGTCACCCCTCCACTTT.

This clonotype was detected once. One base away lies a much larger clone, so this may be a sequencing read error. The rearrangement links TRBV5-6 to TRBJ1-2; TRBD1 matches 8 bases. Per the germline V gene, CDR1 is SGHDT and CDR2 is YYEEEE. V was clipped by 4 bases and J by 0 bases; unmatched bases: 8. The CDR3 loop spans 16 amino acids. In nucleotides, the CDR3 is TGTGCCAGCAGCCCGTTGGGGACAGGAACTAACTATGGCTACACCTTC. This codes for CASSPLGTGTNYGYTF.

Regarding this clonotype: The conserved phenylalanine or tryptophan normally closing the CDR3 is absent here, so this likely arose from a read error. The limits of the CDR3 on the DNA are not certain, so only TCRdb's listed CDR3 is given. The chain combines TRBV20-1 with TRBJ2-7; TRBD2 is the table's D call, not checked against the DNA. The CDR3 is 13 residues long, counting both termini. Germline-derived CDR1 and CDR2 are DFQATT and SNEGSKA (reference sequence). The CDR3: CSAGLAGSYEQYL.

The chain is built from TRBV5-1 and TRBJ2-5, with 7 bases lining up with TRBD1. After removal of 2 bases from V and 2 bases from J, the junction contained 6 bases not matched to a gene. The CDR3 contains 15 residues. The germline CDR1 and CDR2 sequences are SGHRS and YFSETQ. The CDR3 DNA reads TGCGCCAGCAGCTTACTAACGACAGGGCAAGAGACCCAGTACTTC. This encodes CASSLLTTGQETQYF.

This clonotype was detected ten times or more. The chain recombines TRBV3-1 with TRBJ1-5; D not resolved. CDR1 LGHDT and CDR2 YNNKEL come from the germline V gene (reference sequence). The CDR3 covers 12 residues. Trimming removed 4 bases at V and 8 bases at J, with 9 bases between. CDR3 nucleotide sequence: TGTGCCAGCAGCCGGCTCGGGGAGCCCCAGCATTTT. Its translation: CASSRLGEPQHF. Full variable domain (rest looked up from reference TRBV3-1 and TRBJ1-5): DTAVSQTPKYLVTQMGNDKSIKCEQNLGHDTMYWYKQDSKKFLKIMFSYNNKELIINETVPNRFSPKSPDKAHLNLHINSLELGDSAVYFCASSRLGEPQHFGDGTRLSIL.

Worth noting for this clonotype: A junction end diverges from the germline sequence, so it may reflect a read error. This rearrangement joins TRBV3-1 to TRBJ2-7; D might be TRBD2 (6 bases). The CDR3 has 14 amino acids. Germline V gives CDR1 LGHDT, CDR2 YNNKEL (reference sequence). The CDR3 sequence is CASSQDLGSGERYF. DNA for the CDR3: TGTGCCAGCAGCCAAGATCTCGGGAGCGGTGAGCGGTACTTC.

The CDR3 nucleotides are TGTGCCCGGGATCCGGGACTGAGAAATGAGCAGTTCTTC. The encoded protein is CARDPGLRNEQFF. The rearrangement joins TRBV30 to TRBJ2-1; possibly TRBD2 for D (6 bases). Germline V gives CDR1 GTSNPN, CDR2 SVGIG (reference sequence). This CDR3 is built from 13 residues. Trimming removed 8 bases from V and 7 bases from J, with 18 bases in between.

This clonotype has ten or more counts. J is TRBJ2-2 and V is TRBV7-2; either TRBD1 or TRBD2 may supply D (5 bases each). Trimming cost V 0 bases and J 0 bases, with 5 bases left between them. Germline values: CDR1 SGHTA, CDR2 FQGNSA. The CDR3 runs to 15 residues. The CDR3 spells CASSLAGANTGELFF. CDR3 DNA: TGTGCCAGCAGCTTAGCGGGGGCGAACACCGGGGAGCTGTTTTTT.

As to this clonotype: A much larger clonotype is one base distant, so this may be a read error. The chain links TRBV7-9 to TRBJ2-5; 10 positions agree with TRBD2. CDR3 size: 16 residues. Looked up from germline, CDR1 is SEHNR and CDR2 is FQNEAQ (reference sequence). The CDR3: CASSLAPSGRSEAQYF. The CDR3 nucleotides read TGTGCCAGCAGCTTAGCTCCTAGCGGGAGATCAGAGGCCCAGTACTTC.

This clonotype was recorded at least ten times. The rearrangement joins TRBV2 to TRBJ1-1, with D unresolved. The germline CDR1 and CDR2 sequences are SNHLY and FYNNEI. CDR3 length equals 14 residues. V was trimmed by 4 bases and J by 3 bases, leaving 12 bases between them. CDR3 amino acids: CASSGGGGYTEAFF. CDR3 nucleotide sequence: TGTGCCAGCAGTGGTGGCGGCGGCTACACTGAAGCTTTCTTT.